This T cell receptor (beta chain) was sequenced in a study of technical replicates of blood from a handful of donors. Assay used: immunoSEQ multiplex PCR; TCRdb lists only in-frame clones, some missing. The table records roughly 68,000 clones, about 90% of them present only once. Germline CDR1 reads LNHDA; CDR2 reads SQIVND (reference sequence). The CDR3 is made up of 12 amino acids. J lost 9 bases, V lost 8 bases, and 9 bases had no gene match. The source of this sequence is a human donor in good health. V usage is TRBV19 and J usage is TRBJ1-2, with 7 bases lining up with TRBD1. Sequenced material: T cells isolated from PBMCs. In nucleotides, the CDR3 is TGTGCCAGTGGTGGACAGGCAAATCGCTACACCTTC. Protein: CASGGQANRYTF.